This T cell receptor beta chain was retrieved from a study of blood T cell repertoires in COVID-19. Study in general: Nucleic acid was either cDNA or gDNA, and it came from T cells, B-cell-depleted T cells, or PBMCs.

V shed 0 bases and J shed 3 bases, with 12 bases lying between them. Per the germline V gene, CDR1 is MGHDK and CDR2 is SYGVNS. This CDR3 has 16 residues. Assay: immunoSEQ multiplex PCR; the TCRdb copy retains only in-frame clones and omits some. Of about 290,000 clones detected, about 89% appear once; the ten largest clones hold 1.7%. Everyone who took part was roughly 18 to 95 years old, and they came from roughly 25 US areas. This sequence joins TRBV25-1 and TRBJ2-4; possibly TRBD1 for D (5 bases). The clonotype originates from a woman in her thirties or forties who had recovered from COVID-19. Sequenced input: PBMCs or T cells enriched from blood (not recorded which). The CDR3 is CASSEYGAGIKNIQYF. Written as DNA, the CDR3 is TGTGCCAGCAGTGAATATGGGGCAGGGATCAAAAACATTCAGTACTTC.